This T cell receptor (beta chain) was profiled in a study of early T cells in non-severe SARS-CoV-2 infection. Study-level background: Sequenced material consisted of bulk RNA (from unsorted whole blood), and chains were unpaired. Notes on the study in general: Anti-spike CD8 responses were favored in VDJdb matching, and private and CD4 specificities were missed.

There are 13 residues in the CDR3. Per the germline V gene, CDR1 is SGHKS and CDR2 is YYEKEE (reference sequence). Trimming pared 2 bases from V and 5 bases from J, leaving 10 bases between. This clonotype has a count of ten or more. Antigen specificity is unknown. Molecules of cDNA were individually given unique molecular identifiers that were attached to them. One entry per CDR3 protein, called by TCRdb with MiXCR from the 5' RACE reads. The data hold about 49,000 distinct CDR3 sequences, with roughly 4.5% observed a single time. V usage is TRBV5-5 and J usage is TRBJ1-1, with D unclear. This TCR was recovered from an adult who was a healthcare worker with PCR-confirmed SARS-CoV-2 infection or an uninfected control (not recorded which). Sequencing input: whole blood. The CDR3 nucleotides read TGTGCCAGCAGCTTCCAAGCGCGGACTGAAGCTTTCTTT. As protein: CASSFQARTEAFF.